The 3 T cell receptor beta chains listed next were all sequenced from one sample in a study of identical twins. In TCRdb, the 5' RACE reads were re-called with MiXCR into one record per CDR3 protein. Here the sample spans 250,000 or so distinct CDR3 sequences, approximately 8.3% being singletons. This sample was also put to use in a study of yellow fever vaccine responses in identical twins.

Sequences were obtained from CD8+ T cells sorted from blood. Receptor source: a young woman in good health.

The CDR3 spells CASSSERGMSYEQYF. In DNA, the CDR3 is TGCGCCAGCAGCTCAGAAAGGGGGATGTCCTACGAGCAGTACTTC. The chain employs TRBV4-1 and TRBJ2-7, with TRBD1 as a possible D gene (6 bases). Deletions cut 5 bases from V and 1 base from J, with 15 bases between. CDR1 is MGHRA, CDR2 YSYEKL, per germline. This CDR3 contains 15 residues.

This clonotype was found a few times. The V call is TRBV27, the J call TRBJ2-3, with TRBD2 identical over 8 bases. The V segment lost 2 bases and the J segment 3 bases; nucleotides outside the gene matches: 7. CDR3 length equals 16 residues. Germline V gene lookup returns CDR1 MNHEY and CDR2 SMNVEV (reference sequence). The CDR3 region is CASSLRRSGVTDTQYF. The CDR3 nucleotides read TGTGCCAGCAGTTTAAGGCGTAGCGGGGTAACAGATACGCAGTATTTT.

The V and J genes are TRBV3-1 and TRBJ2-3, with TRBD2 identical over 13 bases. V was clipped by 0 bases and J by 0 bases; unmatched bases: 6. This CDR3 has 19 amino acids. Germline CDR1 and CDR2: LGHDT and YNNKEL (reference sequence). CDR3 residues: CASSQEGLAGDTSTDTQYF. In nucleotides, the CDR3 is TGTGCCAGCAGCCAAGAAGGACTAGCGGGGGACACTAGCACAGATACGCAGTATTTT.